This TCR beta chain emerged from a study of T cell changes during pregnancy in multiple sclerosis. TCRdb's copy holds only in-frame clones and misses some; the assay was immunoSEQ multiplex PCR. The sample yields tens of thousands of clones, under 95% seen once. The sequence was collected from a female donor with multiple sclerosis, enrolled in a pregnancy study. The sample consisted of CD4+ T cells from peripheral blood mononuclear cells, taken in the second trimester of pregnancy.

The CDR3 sequence: CASSPWTGGGQPQHF. The CDR3 nucleotides read TGTGCCAGCAGTCCTTGGACAGGGGGAGGTCAGCCCCAGCATTTT. J is TRBJ1-5 and V is TRBV27, with TRBD1 identical over 10 bases. The CDR3 is made up of 15 amino acids. Per the germline V gene, CDR1 is MNHEY and CDR2 is SMNVEV (reference sequence). V lost 5 bases, J lost 6 bases, and 7 bases stayed unmatched.